This T cell receptor (beta chain) comes out of a study of cytomegalovirus exposure and HLA in healthy donors. Study at large: A prior analysis found about 120 million unique TCR beta sequences from 150 million to 200 million T cells.

It was with 60 Vbeta and 13 Jbeta primers that the PCR ran. Profiled with immunoSEQ multiplex PCR; TCRdb holds only in-frame clones, not every one. Among more than 130,000 clones listed, approximately 80% were seen once. V was cut by 5 bases and J by 3 bases, with 13 bases left in between. The CDR3 consists of 14 residues. Germline V gene lookup returns CDR1 MNHEY and CDR2 SMNVEV (reference sequence). V is TRBV27 and J is TRBJ1-1, with unresolved D. The receptor comes from a male donor in good health and CMV-seronegative. Sequenced material: PBMCs. The CDR3 sequence: CASSPPGRYTEAFF. The CDR3 DNA follows: TGTGCCAGCAGTCCCCCCGGCAGGTACACTGAAGCTTTCTTT.